This T cell receptor (beta chain) was documented in a study of T cell responses to AZD1222 COVID-19 vaccine. Study conclusions and caveats: At study baseline, merely a handful of AZD1222 recipients were seropositive. Females made up more of the donors, who were largely white British, and clonal diversity may have come out too low.

CDR3 size: 16 residues. The germline gives CDR1 MGHRA, CDR2 YSYEKL. Trimming took 5 bases from V and 7 from J; bases not matched to a gene: 13. It was second doses at about 4 or about 12 weeks that were pooled. A word on this clone: Its antigen is not identified.

Profiling relied on immunoSEQ multiplex PCR, and the TCRdb table lists in-frame clones only, not all of them. This repertoire shows 77,000 or so clones, 80% to 95% found once; its top ten account for around 30%. The TCR sequence derives from an adult who received the AZD1222 COVID-19 vaccine. This sequence joins TRBV4-1 and TRBJ2-1, with 8 bases lining up with TRBD2. The material sequenced was peripheral blood, taken 28 days after the second AZD1222 dose. CDR3 in amino acids: CASSSIAGTFRNEQFF. CDR3 nucleotides: TGCGCCAGCAGCAGTATAGCGGGAACCTTTAGGAATGAGCAGTTCTTC.